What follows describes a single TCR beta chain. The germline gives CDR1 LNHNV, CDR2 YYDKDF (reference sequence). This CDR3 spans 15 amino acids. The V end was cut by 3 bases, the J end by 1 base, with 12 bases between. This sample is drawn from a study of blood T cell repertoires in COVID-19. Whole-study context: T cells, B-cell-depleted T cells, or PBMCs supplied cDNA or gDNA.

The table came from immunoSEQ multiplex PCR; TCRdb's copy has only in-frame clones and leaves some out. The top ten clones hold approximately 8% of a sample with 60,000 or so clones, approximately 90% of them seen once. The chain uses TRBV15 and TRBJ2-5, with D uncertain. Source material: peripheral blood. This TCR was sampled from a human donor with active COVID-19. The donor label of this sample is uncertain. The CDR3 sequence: CATSRFGDPQETQYF. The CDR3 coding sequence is TGTGCCACCAGCAGGTTCGGAGACCCCCAAGAGACCCAGTACTTC.